This T cell receptor beta chain was identified during a study of T cell responses to AZD1222 COVID-19 vaccine. Study-wide points: Sampling captured repertoires only after the peak T cell response. The donor group comprised mostly white British people and more females; the analysis possibly underestimated clonal diversity. Spike-specific TCR breadth and depth grew following two AZD1222 doses. Close to half of all spike-specific TCRs reportedly target regions of the variants that are unmutated.

Produced via immunoSEQ multiplex PCR; TCRdb's table is partial and in-frame only. The data hold more than 140,000 clones, with roughly 88% observed a single time. As to this clone: The antigen is unknown.

This CDR3 has 17 amino acids. The V and J ends lost 4 bases and 3 bases, in that order; junction bases with no gene match: 14. The germline CDR1 and CDR2 sequences are LGHDT and YNNKEL (reference sequence). The rearrangement links TRBV3-1 (or the pseudogene TRBV3-2) to TRBJ1-1, with 7 bases lining up with TRBD1. The origin of this receptor is an adult in good health. Specimen: peripheral blood, collected on day 0 of MenACWY control vaccination. CDR3 nucleotide sequence: TGTGCCAGCAGCCCGGGGACAGACCGCCGGGGGGACACTGAAGCTTTCTTT. This encodes CASSPGTDRRGDTEAFF.